Sequencing of this T cell receptor beta chain was carried out in a study of spatial heterogeneity in lung cancer. For the study at large: Around 25 months after resection was the median timing of the follow-up PBMC samples, which were sequenced when available.

From germline, CDR1 is SGHDT and CDR2 YYEEEE. The CDR3 is 13 residues long. Trimming pared 5 bases from V and 1 base from J, leaving 10 bases between. Single TCR cDNA molecules each had their own unique molecular identifier. TCRdb processed the 5' RACE reads anew with MiXCR; each CDR3 protein has one entry. The repertoire includes about 47,000 distinct CDR3 sequences, approximately 12% of them detected once, and roughly a third sits in the top ten. Time point given: blood at routine non-recurrence follow-up after resection. TCRs were sequenced from unsorted whole RNA of tumor, nontumor lung or PBMC. The source is a male donor with early-stage non-small cell lung cancer. The V gene is TRBV5-6, the J gene TRBJ2-7; TRBD2 is a possible D gene (5 bases). Here the sequenced sample was PBMCs, taken at follow-up. CDR3: CASRDSTSYEQYF. The CDR3 region has the DNA TGTGCCAGCAGGGACTCGACTTCCTACGAGCAGTACTTC. Looking up the rest from reference TRBV5-6 and TRBJ2-7 gives the full variable domain: DAGVTQSPTHLIKTRGQQVTLRCSPKSGHDTVSWYQQALGQGPQFIFQYYEEEERQRGNFPDRFSGHQFPNYSSELNVNALLLGDSALYLCASRDSTSYEQYFGPGTRLTVT.